Shown below are 11 T cell receptor beta chains from a single sample sequenced in a study of blood T cells in healthy people across ages. The second PCR ran 7 to 11 cycles with a sample-barcoded 5' primer and J-beta primers. TCRdb re-analysed the 5' RACE reads in MiXCR, keeping a single row per CDR3 protein. The top ten hold over 30% of the sample, which has 600,000 to 650,000 distinct CDR3 sequences, roughly three fifths seen once. Source material: blood. The receptors originated from a man between 60 and 75 years old in good health.

This clonotype showed up just a few times. The germline gene is not matched at one end of the junction; a read error may be the cause. The chain has TRBV20-1 and TRBJ2-3, with 7 nucleotides matching TRBD1. Per germline, CDR1 DFQATT and CDR2 SNEGSKA (reference sequence). There are 12 residues in the CDR3. The CDR3 DNA reads TGCAGTGCCAGAGCAGGGGGAGATACGCAGTATTTT. Amino acids: CSARAGGDTQYF.

This chain joins TRBV6-6 and TRBJ2-7; TRBD2 matches at 9 bases. The end of the DNA fits TRBJ2-5 better, so the J call may be wrong. The length of the CDR3 is 16 residues. Per the germline V gene, CDR1 is MNHNY and CDR2 is SVGAGI (reference sequence). The CDR3 reads CASSYSIAGVGETQYF. CDR3 nucleotides: TGTGCCAGCAGTTACTCCATAGCGGGGGTGGGAGAGACCCAGTACTTC.

This chain joins TRBV15 and TRBJ2-3, with D uncertain. Germline CDR1 is LNHNV and CDR2 is YYDKDF (reference sequence). V lost 0 bases to trimming and J lost 6 bases, with 13 bases between them. The CDR3 has 15 residues. DNA for the CDR3: TGTGCCACCAGCAGAGAGGTTGGGGTAACGGATACGCAGTATTTT. Protein sequence: CATSREVGVTDTQYF.

This clonotype was observed a few times. The chain uses TRBV6-5 and TRBJ2-4; 7 bases agree with TRBD1. CDR3 length: 16 residues. CDR1 is MNHEY and CDR2 is SVGAGI in the germline V gene. V gave up 2 bases and J gave up 5 bases; unmatched junction bases: 9. The CDR3 region has the DNA TGTGCCAGCAGTTACCCGACAGGGTTAACCGAAAACATTCAGTACTTC. Its translation is CASSYPTGLTENIQYF.

This clonotype was counted a few times. The chain recombines TRBV7-2 with TRBJ1-5; D not certain. There are 12 residues in the CDR3. Trimming pared 5 bases from V and 7 bases from J, leaving 9 bases between. Germline V gene sequence: CDR1 SGHTA, CDR2 FQGNSA. Here the CDR3 DNA reads TGTGCCAGCAGCCCCACGGGCCAGCCCCAGCATTTT. Translated: CASSPTGQPQHF.

This clonotype came up a few times. V gene TRBV6-4 combines with J gene TRBJ2-4; D might be TRBD1 (9 bases). The DNA matches TRBJ2-7 better at its end, which makes the J call doubtful. The germline gives CDR1 MRHNA, CDR2 SNTAGT. This CDR3 has 17 amino acids. The CDR3 nucleotides are TGTGCCAGCAGTGCGTGGGACAGGGTGGGGACTAGGGACGAGCAGTACTTC. It codes for CASSAWDRVGTRDEQYF.

Of note for this clonotype: At one of its ends the junction is not consistent with the germline gene, which may arise from a read error. The chain uses TRBV5-1 and TRBJ2-1, with D unclear. CDR3 size: 15 residues. Per the germline V gene, CDR1 is SGHRS and CDR2 is YFSETQ. The CDR3 loop reads CARSLGVLPSNEQFF. The CDR3 DNA reads as TGCGCCCGCAGCTTGGGCGTCCTCCCCAGCAATGAGCAGTTCTTC.

A few counts support this clonotype. V and J are TRBV5-1 and TRBJ2-1; tentatively, D is TRBD1 (6 bases). The CDR3 length is 14 residues. Germline V gene sequence: CDR1 SGHRS, CDR2 YFSETQ. Trimming took off 3 bases at V and 3 bases at J, with 10 bases between the two ends. For the CDR3, the DNA is TGCGCCAGCAGCTCGCGACAGGACTACAATGAGCAGTTCTTC. Translating gives CASSSRQDYNEQFF.

This clonotype was picked up a small number of times. The chain is built from TRBV29-1 and TRBJ2-1; weak D call: TRBD2 (6 bases). The germline gives CDR1 SQVTM, CDR2 ANQGSEA. This CDR3 spans 17 amino acids. V was shortened by 4 bases and J by 0 bases, with 19 bases between the two germline ends. In DNA form, the CDR3 reads TGCAGCGTTGGCGGTATCACAACCGGGAGCTCCTACAATGAGCAGTTCTTC. Amino acids: CSVGGITTGSSYNEQFF.

This clonotype has more than one count but fewer than ten. The rearrangement joins TRBV28 to TRBJ2-5, with D possibly matching TRBD2 (7 bases). Germline CDR1 and CDR2: MDHEN and SYDVKM. V was clipped by 7 bases and J by 8 bases, with 20 bases between them. This CDR3 is 14 amino acids long. The CDR3 reads CASNLGGAPDTQYF. The CDR3 DNA sequence: TGTGCCAGCAACCTGGGGGGGGCACCGGATACCCAGTACTTC. Looking up the rest from reference TRBV28 and TRBJ2-5 gives the full variable domain: DVKVTQSSRYLVKRTGEKVFLECVQDMDHENMFWYRQDPGLGLRLIYFSYDVKMKEKGDIPEGYSVSREKKERFSLILESASTNQTSMYLCASNLGGAPDTQYFGPGTRLLVL.

This chain uses TRBV3-1 with TRBJ1-2, with no clear D. There are 13 residues in the CDR3. Germline V lookup: CDR1 LGHDT, CDR2 YNNKEL (reference sequence). The ends were cut back, 0 bases at V and 4 bases at J, with 6 bases in the middle. The CDR3 nucleotides read TGTGCCAGCAGCCAAGATCAGCTCTATGGCTACACCTTC. Its translation: CASSQDQLYGYTF.